Here is one T cell receptor beta chain with its context. Sequenced by immunoSEQ multiplex PCR; TCRdb stores in-frame clones only, minus some. The repertoire holds about 160,000 clones, with roughly 89% as singletons. These data belong to a study of cytomegalovirus exposure and HLA in healthy donors. Study in general: It was reported in a later analysis that the same platform had been used for the approximately 110 validation repertoires as for the approximately 670 first-cohort repertoires.

The V and J ends lost 5 bases and 1 base respectively, with 12 bases between them. Germline V gene data show CDR1 as SQVTM and CDR2 as ANQGSEA. The CDR3 is 13 residues long. This sequence originates from a man aged 18 to 30 in good health and CMV-seropositive. Sequencing used PBMCs. V is TRBV29-1 and J is TRBJ2-7; D may be TRBD1 (6 bases). CDR3 DNA: TGCAGCGTTTTTCAAGGGACATCCTACGAGCAGTACTTC. Translation gives CSVFQGTSYEQYF.